This T cell receptor (beta chain) appears in the sequencing data of a study of shared clonotypes between healthy human individuals. Findings and caveats of the study: Of the naive CD4 clonotypes, about 5% were shared across a few donors.

Deep-level settings were used for running the assay. Over several immunoSEQ plates, each subset's genomic DNA was distributed in even portions. Profiling relied on immunoSEQ multiplex PCR, and the TCRdb table lists in-frame clones only, not all of them. The sample shows hundreds of thousands of clones, more than 70% of them seen only once. This clone was detected only once. Its antigen remains unidentified. Donors, without exception, were Caucasian adults residing in Nashville, Tennessee. V dropped 4 bases and J dropped 5 bases, with 12 bases sitting between them. CDR3 length: 14 residues. CDR1 is SGHTA, CDR2 FQGNSA, per germline.

Sequencing was done on a sample of memory CD4+ T cells sorted from blood. The subset: CD45RA-negative fraction. The TCR was taken from a woman aged 25 to 45 in good health. The genes are TRBV7-2 and TRBJ1-3; a weak D match, TRBD1 (5 bases). The CDR3, as DNA: TGTGCCAGCAGCTCGGCAGGGTCAAGAAACACCATATATTTT. Its protein is CASSSAGSRNTIYF.